The entry below gives a single T cell receptor (beta chain) sequence along with its context. The CDR3 is 14 residues long. Germline lookup yields CDR1 MDHEN and CDR2 SYDVKM. The germline V and J ends were trimmed by 6 bases and 2 bases, with 14 bases remaining between them. The source of the sample is a study of tumor-infiltrating lymphocytes in primary liver carcinoma. Total RNA amounting to about 520 ng was the source from which TCR beta cDNA was made with a constant-region primer. Each TCR beta library was derived from three nested multiplex PCR rounds that employed slightly modified ARM-PCR. The first two PCR rounds used TRBV1-TRBV30 forward primers with a C-beta reverse primer, around 10 cycles each. Each CDR3 protein gets one entry after TCRdb re-called the multiplex PCR reads with MiXCR. The sample includes about 50,000 distinct CDR3 sequences, 60% to 80% of them seen just once. Co-extracting RNA and DNA was done with about 17-31 mg of unsorted bulk tissue as input.

This clonotype originated in a man aged 40-55 years with primary liver carcinoma and hepatitis B virus infection. This rearrangement joins TRBV28 to TRBJ2-7, with D perhaps TRBD1 (6 bases). The sample taken for sequencing was liver tumor tissue from sampling region 5. The subset was: tumor region T5, tumor centre. As DNA, the CDR3 is TGTGCCAGCAGCCAAACCGGACAGCCCTACGAGCAGTACTTC. Protein: CASSQTGQPYEQYF.